The 3 T cell receptor beta chains below all came from one sample that was sequenced in a study of blood T cell repertoires in COVID-19. Using immunoSEQ multiplex PCR, the repertoire was profiled, and TCRdb retains in-frame clones only, with some absent. Of over 200,000 clones in the sample, about 90% are singletons; the top ten hold more than 1.4%. Input material: peripheral blood. Source of these receptors: a man between 18 and 29 years old with active or convalescent COVID-19.

This chain uses TRBV11-2 with TRBJ2-1; no clear D. The CDR3 totals 16 residues. The germline V gene has CDR1 SGHAT and CDR2 FQNNGV. Trimming cost V 7 bases and J 0 bases, with 16 bases left between them. CDR3: CASKRKSFGSYNEQFF. CDR3 DNA: TGTGCCAGCAAGAGAAAGAGCTTCGGCTCCTACAATGAGCAGTTCTTC. The full variable domain, with the rest looked up from reference TRBV11-2 and TRBJ2-1, is EAGVAQSPRYKIIEKRQSVAFWCNPISGHATLYWYQQILGQGPKLLIQFQNNGVVDDSQLPKDRFSAERLKGVDSTLKIQPAKLEDSAVYLCASKRKSFGSYNEQFFGPGTRLTVL.

V gene TRBV4-1 combines with J gene TRBJ2-3; 10 bases are shared with TRBD2. J gave up 3 bases and V 6 bases, and 3 bases lay outside the gene matches. The CDR3 runs 14 residues. Germline-derived CDR1 and CDR2 are MGHRA and YSYEKL. Written as DNA, the CDR3 is TGCGCCAGCAGTCTAGCGGGAGAAACAGATACGCAGTATTTT. Its translation is CASSLAGETDTQYF.

This clone has only one observation. The chain recombines TRBV15 with TRBJ2-7; D is perhaps TRBD2 (5 bases). Trimming left V 4 bases short and J 3 bases short, with 13 bases between. The CDR3 spans 14 residues. Germline assignment: CDR1 LNHNV and CDR2 YYDKDF (reference sequence). CDR3 DNA sequence: TGTGCCACCAGCACGGGTAGCGCATACTACGAGCAGTACTTC. Translation gives CATSTGSAYYEQYF.